This is a list of T cell receptor beta chains from one sample in a study of beta chain features in type 1 diabetes. Sequencing used immunoSEQ multiplex PCR; TCRdb keeps in-frame clones, though not all of them. The table shows under 130,000 clones, with 25% to 30% occurring only once. The sequencing input was central memory CD4+ T cells from blood. The receptors were sampled from a woman aged 18-29 years with type 1 diabetes. The CDR3 runs from the conserved cysteine through the conserved F or W. Each record gives: V gene, J gene, CDR3 protein.

V: TRBV7-6; J: TRBJ2-6; CDR3: CASSLRQSSGANVLTF
V: TRBV29-1; J: TRBJ1-1; CDR3: CSVRIGNTEAFF
V: TRBV27; J: TRBJ2-3; CDR3: CASSRREGTDTQYF
V: TRBV7-6; J: TRBJ2-5; CDR3: CASSLRAGSETQYF
V: TRBV18; J: TRBJ2-1; CDR3: CASSGTSGSLGYNEQFF
V: TRBV19; J: TRBJ1-5; CDR3: CASSSIGGGSSNQPQHF
V: TRBV5-4; J: TRBJ2-7; CDR3: CASSGSGLGTLSYEQYF
V: TRBV27; J: TRBJ2-5; CDR3: CASSPTGLAGSETQYF
V: TRBV27; J: TRBJ2-1; CDR3: CASSPLESGRYEQFF
V: TRBV5-1; J: TRBJ2-2; CDR3: CASRSGTQSLELFF
V: TRBV11-2; J: TRBJ1-1; CDR3: CASTVGTGQTEAFF
V: TRBV5-1; J: TRBJ2-5; CDR3: CASSLTSGQETQYF
V: TRBV27; J: TRBJ2-5; CDR3: CASKGDGTSGRQTQYF
V: TRBV11-2; J: TRBJ1-2; CDR3: CASSLDQGYGYTF
V: TRBV7-3; J: TRBJ2-1; CDR3: CASSLLASGGYNEQFF
V: TRBV20-1; J: TRBJ2-7; CDR3: CSATGQYEQYF
V: TRBV6-5; J: TRBJ2-4; CDR3: CATRLAGDIQYF
V: TRBV19; J: TRBJ2-7; CDR3: CASSLAGVPYEQYF
V: TRBV12-2; J: TRBJ1-2; CDR3: CASRERGNYGYTF
V: TRBV5-1; J: TRBJ2-2; CDR3: CASSLGSGSAGELFF
V: TRBV25-1; J: TRBJ1-2; CDR3: CASSSDRSGYTF
V: TRBV5-1; J: TRBJ1-4; CDR3: CASSYDGLNEKLFF
V: TRBV6-5; J: TRBJ2-1; CDR3: CASSYSSTSGNNEQFF
V: TRBV30; J: TRBJ2-2; CDR3: CAWRGTGGAGELFF
V: TRBV11-3; J: TRBJ2-1; CDR3: CASSLGGSNRNEQFF
V: TRBV9; J: TRBJ2-1; CDR3: CASSVVPQMGGRRNEQFF
V: TRBV5-4; J: TRBJ2-7; CDR3: CASSPGLAGAYEQYF
V: TRBV6-5; J: TRBJ1-1; CDR3: CASQANLNTEAFF
V: TRBV9; J: TRBJ2-1; CDR3: CASSVSLEGAGGEQFF
V: TRBV7-2; J: TRBJ2-7; CDR3: CASLRDYSPYEQYF
V: TRBV27; J: TRBJ2-2; CDR3: CASRHRGRITGELFF
V: TRBV6-1; J: TRBJ2-5; CDR3: CASSEALPAPGETQYF
V: TRBV30; J: TRBJ1-5; CDR3: CAWSGQGDQPQHF
V: TRBV7-2; J: TRBJ1-3; CDR3: CASSFGQGPASGNTIYF
V: TRBV9; J: TRBJ2-1; CDR3: CASSVSPTGDNEQFF
V: TRBV11-2; J: TRBJ2-7; CDR3: CASSLGASSGRLDEQYF
V: TRBV28; J: TRBJ2-7; CDR3: CASSLYGSSEQYF
V: TRBV5-1; J: TRBJ2-1; CDR3: CASNSGRALDEQFF